Shown below are 24 T cell receptor beta chains from a single sample sequenced in a study of CD8+ T cells in alopecia areata. Sequencing relied on a cDNA template that was reverse transcribed from extracted RNA. Profiled with immunoSEQ multiplex PCR; TCRdb holds only in-frame clones, not every one. The table lists 95,000 to 100,000 clones, about 61% of them singletons. Treatment in this sample: oral pan-JAK inhibitor, 5-10 mg twice daily. Specimen: CD8+ T cells sorted from blood, collected between weeks 55 and 65, from a patient treated with tofacitinib. The receptors come from a human donor with alopecia areata.

The V gene is TRBV7-9, the J gene TRBJ1-1, with D perhaps TRBD1 (5 bases). This CDR3 is 11 amino acids long. Looked up from germline, CDR1 is SEHNR and CDR2 is FQNEAQ (reference sequence). V lost 5 bases, J lost 6 bases, and 7 bases lay in between. Here the CDR3 DNA reads TGTGCCAGCAGCAGGGGCCCTGAAGCTTTCTTT. Translation: CASSRGPEAFF.

This chain joins TRBV30 and TRBJ2-2, with D unresolved. From germline, CDR1 is GTSNPN and CDR2 SVGIG (reference sequence). The CDR3 is 11 amino acids. The CDR3 is CATRESGELFF. For the CDR3, the DNA is TGTGCGACAAGGGAATCCGGGGAGCTGTTTTTT.

The chain joins TRBV19 to TRBJ2-2; D is perhaps TRBD2 (6 bases). The germline CDR1 and CDR2 sequences are LNHDA and SQIVND (reference sequence). This CDR3 is built from 14 residues. V was clipped by 5 bases and J by 6 bases, with 13 bases between them. The CDR3 is CASSPEGLSGELFF. CDR3 nucleotides: TGTGCCAGTAGTCCGGAGGGATTGTCCGGGGAGCTGTTTTTT.

This clone appeared a few times. The genes are TRBV28 and TRBJ1-4; TRBD1 matches at 9 bases. After removal of 7 bases from V and 2 bases from J, the junction contained 14 bases not matched to a gene. This CDR3 region has 18 residues. The germline CDR1 and CDR2 sequences are MDHEN and SYDVKM. CDR3 coding DNA: TGTGCCAGCACTACTACGCCGGGACAGGGTTGGACTAATGAAAAACTGTTTTTT. Translating it yields CASTTTPGQGWTNEKLFF.

This rearrangement joins TRBV5-1 to TRBJ1-2; 11 bases agree with TRBD1. This CDR3 contains 11 residues. Germline CDR1 SGHRS, CDR2 YFSETQ. J gave up 7 bases and V 10 bases, and 3 bases lay outside the gene matches. CDR3 DNA sequence: TGCGCCTCCGGGACAGGGGGTGGCTACACCTTC. Translating it yields CASGTGGGYTF.

The chain carries TRBV13 and TRBJ2-3; 9 bases match TRBD2. Germline loops: CDR1 PRHDT, CDR2 FYEKMQ (reference sequence). The CDR3 consists of 13 residues. Trimming at V came to 8 bases and at J to 5 bases, leaving 5 bases not matched to a gene. The CDR3 loop is CASLGGGEDTQYF. In DNA form, the CDR3 reads TGTGCCAGCCTAGGCGGGGGGGAAGATACGCAGTATTTT.

V and J are TRBV2 and TRBJ2-2; D may be TRBD1 or TRBD2 (5 bases each). The CDR3 is 16 residues long. V lost 4 bases and J 2 bases, leaving 14 bases between the germline ends. CDR1 and CDR2 from the germline V gene are SNHLY and FYNNEI. In DNA, the CDR3 is TGTGCCAGCAGTGCGAGCCGGGACCGCAACACCGGGGAGCTGTTTTTT. Translating it yields CASSASRDRNTGELFF.

The genes are TRBV15 and TRBJ1-2; D may be TRBD1 (5 bases). Per germline, CDR1 LNHNV and CDR2 YYDKDF (reference sequence). Trimming took 6 bases from V and 0 from J, leaving 8 bases between them. CDR3 length: 13 amino acids. CDR3 DNA sequence: TGTGCCACCAGTTCGGGGCCTAACTATGGCTACACCTTC. Amino acid sequence: CATSSGPNYGYTF.

V gene TRBV2 combines with J gene TRBJ1-5, with 10 bases identical to TRBD1. The trim removed 5 bases at V and 5 bases at J, leaving 9 bases unmatched. Germline assignment: CDR1 SNHLY and CDR2 FYNNEI. This CDR3 is built from 16 residues. The CDR3 reads CASSQRDRGRDQPQHF. The DNA of the CDR3 is TGTGCCAGCAGTCAGAGAGACAGGGGGCGAGATCAGCCCCAGCATTTT. Looking up the rest from reference TRBV2 and TRBJ1-5 gives the full variable domain: EPEVTQTPSHQVTQMGQEVILRCVPISNHLYFYWYRQILGQKVEFLVSFYNNEISEKSEIFDDQFSVERPDGSNFTLKIRSTKLEDSAMYFCASSQRDRGRDQPQHFGDGTRLSIL.

The DNA of the CDR3 is TGTGCCAGCAGCTCCGGGACTACTACCTACAATGAGCAGTTCTTC. This gives the protein CASSSGTTTYNEQFF. This rearrangement joins TRBV6-1 to TRBJ2-1; 7 bases agree with TRBD2. Germline CDR1 is MNHNS and CDR2 is SASEGT. The CDR3 consists of 15 residues. The J segment lost 2 bases and the V segment lost 6 bases, leaving 7 bases of the junction unmatched.

This chain connects TRBV7-8 to TRBJ1-2; D might be TRBD1 (5 bases). The CDR3 runs 11 residues. Germline V lookup: CDR1 SGHVS, CDR2 FQNEAQ. V shed 5 bases and J shed 7 bases, with 8 bases lying between them. For the CDR3, the DNA is TGTGCCAGCAGCAGGGGCAGTGGCTACACCTTC. Translated: CASSRGSGYTF.

The chain joins TRBV2 to TRBJ2-1; D uncertain. Germline V gene lookup returns CDR1 SNHLY and CDR2 FYNNEI. Deletions cut 2 bases from V and 4 bases from J, with 15 bases between. This CDR3 is 16 amino acids long. The CDR3 loop reads CASSEPPREEYNEQFF. The DNA of the CDR3 is TGTGCCAGCAGTGAACCTCCGCGCGAGGAGTACAATGAGCAGTTCTTC.

The chain carries TRBV9 and TRBJ2-2; D uncertain. This CDR3 is 12 amino acids long. CDR1 is SGDLS and CDR2 is YYNGEE in the germline V gene. Trimming cost V 3 bases and J 5 bases, with 5 bases left between them. CDR3 amino acids: CASSERTGELFF. The DNA of the CDR3 is TGTGCCAGCAGCGAGAGAACCGGGGAGCTGTTTTTT. The whole variable domain, filled in from reference TRBV9 and TRBJ2-2, reads DSGVTQTPKHLITATGQRVTLRCSPRSGDLSVYWYQQSLDQGLQFLIQYYNGEERAKGNILERFSAQQFPDLHSELNLSSLELGDSALYFCASSERTGELFFGEGSRLTVL.

CDR3 region: CASSPEDNTYEQYF. The CDR3 DNA follows: TGTGCCAGCAGCCCAGAGGACAACACCTACGAGCAGTACTTC. The chain employs TRBV13 and TRBJ2-7, with D possibly TRBD1 on 5 matching bases. The V end was cut by 5 bases, the J end by 2 bases, with 13 bases between. CDR3 length: 14 amino acids. CDR1 and CDR2 from the germline V gene are PRHDT and FYEKMQ (reference sequence).

V is TRBV6-5 and J is TRBJ2-3; either TRBD1 or TRBD2 may supply D (5 bases each). Germline CDR1 reads MNHEY; CDR2 reads SVGAGI. V lost 0 bases to trimming and J lost 3 bases, with 13 bases between them. This CDR3 contains 16 residues. Here the CDR3 reads CASSYSTAGTTDTQYF. The CDR3 bases are TGTGCCAGCAGTTACTCGACGGCAGGGACGACAGATACGCAGTATTTT.

The V and J genes are TRBV2 and TRBJ1-1; 8 bases map to TRBD1. This CDR3 contains 11 residues. The V gene's germline CDR1 is SNHLY and CDR2 FYNNEI. Unmatched junction bases numbered 7, after V lost 8 bases and J lost 11 bases. Written as DNA, the CDR3 is TGTGCCAGCGCAGGGACAGGCATCGCTTTCTTT. This translates into CASAGTGIAFF.

The V gene is TRBV27, the J gene TRBJ2-1, with 12 bases fitting TRBD1. J gave up 7 bases and V 8 bases, and 9 bases lay outside the gene matches. The germline gives CDR1 MNHEY, CDR2 SMNVEV (reference sequence). This CDR3 comprises 15 residues. This chain's CDR3 is CASHEGDRGLNEQFF. CDR3 sequence (DNA): TGTGCCAGCCACGAGGGGGACAGGGGGCTAAATGAGCAGTTCTTC.

The CDR3 nucleotides read TGTGCCAGCAGCCACGGACGAGGGGCTTTCTTT. As protein: CASSHGRGAFF. V usage is TRBV14 and J usage is TRBJ1-1; no firm D call. The germline V and J ends were trimmed by 3 bases and 11 bases, with 10 bases remaining between them. This CDR3 spans 11 amino acids. Germline V gives CDR1 SGHDN, CDR2 FVKESK.

V usage is TRBV6-1 and J usage is TRBJ2-7, with 8 positions matching TRBD1. The DNA end is more similar to TRBJ2-5, so the J call may be wrong. The CDR3 loop spans 15 amino acids. Germline V gives CDR1 MNHNS, CDR2 SASEGT. Here the CDR3 reads CASSDWTGYGETQYF. In DNA form, the CDR3 reads TGTGCCAGCAGTGACTGGACAGGGTATGGGGAGACCCAGTACTTC.

This clone was recorded a few times. The rearrangement joins TRBV27 to TRBJ2-2; possibly TRBD1 for D (5 bases). V lost 8 bases, J lost 1 base, and 14 bases lay in between. The CDR3 contains 15 residues. The germline V gene encodes CDR1 MNHEY and CDR2 SMNVEV (reference sequence). CDR3 coding DNA: TGTGCCAGCGCCTACCACGGACAGAACACCGGGGAGCTGTTTTTT. This gives the protein CASAYHGQNTGELFF.

This chain connects TRBV15 to TRBJ2-1, with unresolved D. This CDR3 spans 14 amino acids. V dropped 0 bases and J dropped 4 bases, with 7 bases sitting between them. CDR1 is LNHNV and CDR2 is YYDKDF in the germline V gene (reference sequence). CDR3 sequence: CATSRENPYNEQFF. In DNA, the CDR3 is TGTGCCACCAGCAGAGAAAACCCATACAATGAGCAGTTCTTC. The whole variable domain, remainder taken from reference TRBV15 and TRBJ2-1, is DAMVIQNPRYQVTQFGKPVTLSCSQTLNHNVMYWYQQKSSQAPKLLFHYYDKDFNNEADTPDNFQSRRPNTSFCFLDIRSPGLGDTAMYLCATSRENPYNEQFFGPGTRLTVL.

V and J are TRBV6-6 and TRBJ1-1; the D gene is possibly TRBD1 (5 bases). V was shortened by 4 bases and J by 8 bases, with 17 bases between the two germline ends. The CDR3 consists of 14 residues. The germline CDR1 and CDR2 sequences are MNHNY and SVGAGI (reference sequence). The CDR3 is CASSSPARGEEAFF. The CDR3 DNA sequence: TGTGCCAGCAGTTCCCCCGCCCGGGGGGAGGAAGCTTTCTTT.

The chain uses TRBV7-8 and TRBJ1-6; D not resolved. The germline CDR1 and CDR2 sequences are SGHVS and FQNEAQ. The CDR3 is made up of 12 amino acids. Trimming cost V 2 bases and J 15 bases, with 11 bases left between them. CDR3 in amino acids: CASSLKGLVLHF. DNA of the CDR3: TGTGCCAGCAGCTTAAAGGGCCTGGTCCTCCACTTT.

Only a few counts were recorded for this clone. Other DNA sequences in the sample encode the same CDR3. The chain joins TRBV29-1 to TRBJ1-1; D call uncertain. The germline V gene has CDR1 SQVTM and CDR2 ANQGSEA. The V end was cut by 4 bases, the J end by 1 base, with 4 bases between. CDR3 length equals 11 residues. CDR3 sequence: CSVVRNTEAFF. The CDR3 DNA follows: TGCAGCGTTGTGAGGAACACTGAAGCTTTCTTT.